This is a list of T cell receptor beta chains from one sample in a study of cytomegalovirus exposure and HLA in healthy donors. Profiling relied on immunoSEQ multiplex PCR, and the TCRdb table lists in-frame clones only, not all of them. The sample has over 110,000 clones; 80% are singletons. Source material: PBMCs. The origin of the receptors is a man aged 35-49 years in good health and CMV-seronegative. Both conserved end residues are trimmed from each CDR3. Size is omitted from some rows. Given values are once, few, many or a class for expanded clones.

TRBV18	.	TRBJ1-1	ASSPPWGGNTEAF
TRBV19	.	TRBJ2-1	ASSSPSGGSWNEQF
TRBV4-1	.	TRBJ1-5	ASSDPKAGNSNQPQH
TRBV9	once	TRBJ2-7	ASSPRLAGDSYEQY
TRBV6-6	few	TRBJ2-3	ASSYLIAGATDTQY
TRBV18	.	TRBJ1-1	ASSPTRNTEAF
TRBV5-4	few	TRBJ1-6	ASRPSGYNSPLH
TRBV13	.	TRBJ2-5	ASSPPQGGETQY
TRBV5-1	.	TRBJ2-7	ASSSTGDYEQY
TRBV19	.	TRBJ2-5	ASRDRTLETQY
TRBV5-1	.	TRBJ2-7	ASRQQGPNSYEQY
TRBV27	.	TRBJ2-3	ASSPKGLAGPLDTQY
TRBV18	.	TRBJ2-1	ASSPGQSHVEQF
TRBV6-1	few	TRBJ1-2	ASTPSPPAGGYT
TRBV6-4	.	TRBJ1-5	ASSDQPLKGAAQPQH
TRBV5-4	.	TRBJ2-5	ASSAGQREETQY
TRBV27	few	TRBJ1-1	ASSLTGGNTEAF
TRBV5-1	.	TRBJ2-5	ASSLGERGGLETQY
TRBV6-5	few	TRBJ1-5	ASRRPGPQH
TRBV7-2	.	TRBJ2-5	ASSLAIGRGLAPQETQY
TRBV28	.	TRBJ1-1	ASSPGGYRSMNTEAF
TRBV10-3	.	TRBJ1-6	AIARQPGDSPLH